This T cell receptor beta chain derives from a study of cytomegalovirus exposure and HLA in healthy donors. Study-wide points: Cytomegalovirus status was reportedly diagnosed by the classifier with high specificity and sensitivity.

CDR1 and CDR2 from the germline V gene are SGHRS and YFSETQ. CDR3 size: 13 residues. Trimming shortened V by 3 bases and J by 4 bases, and 8 bases separated the two germline ends. Profiling relied on immunoSEQ multiplex PCR, and the TCRdb table lists in-frame clones only, not all of them. In the table there are roughly 50,000 clones, under 95% of which are singletons. To note about this clone: Its target is not known.

The donors were part of the validation cohort, which consisted of over a hundred subjects and was separate from the first cohort of 600 to 850 subjects. The rearrangement uses TRBV5-1 and TRBJ2-1, with a weak D call TRBD1 (5 bases). Sequenced material: PBMCs. The sequence derives from a man between 18 and 29 years old in good health and CMV-seronegative. The CDR3 DNA is TGCGCCAGCAGCTCGACAGAATACAATGAGCAGTTCTTC. Residues: CASSSTEYNEQFF.